The entry below gives a single T cell receptor beta chain sequence along with its context. Its antigen is unknown. This specimen comes from a study of T cell responses to AZD1222 COVID-19 vaccine. Study results and caveats: Clonal diversity was possibly underestimated; the donors were predominantly white British and more often female. Increased Spike-specific TCR breadth and depth were observed after two AZD1222 doses.

Investigators merged groups given second doses at roughly 4 or roughly 12 weeks. Profiling relied on immunoSEQ multiplex PCR, and the TCRdb table lists in-frame clones only, not all of them. The sample lists 150,000 to 200,000 clones, approximately 90% seen once, with roughly 1.2% in the top ten. V gave up 6 bases and J gave up 6 bases; unmatched junction bases: 5. Germline V gene lookup returns CDR1 ENHRY and CDR2 SYGVKD. The CDR3 sequence is 15 residues long. This material consisted of peripheral blood, taken 28 days after the second AZD1222 dose. The clonotype comes from an adult who received the AZD1222 COVID-19 vaccine. This chain connects TRBV10-3 to TRBJ2-2; 12 bases agree with TRBD2. The CDR3 spells CAIRRLAGVPGELFF. In DNA, the CDR3 is TGTGCCATCAGGCGACTAGCGGGGGTCCCCGGGGAGCTGTTTTTT.